This T cell receptor (beta chain) was found in a study of Ad26.COV2.S vaccination and SARS-CoV-2 variants (dated by TCRdb to the early 2020s). Regarding the research as a whole: Vaccine-arm donors were drawn from COV1001, a multicentre, randomized, double-blind, placebo-controlled phase I-IIa trial of Ad26.COV2.S in healthy adults. Sequencing of the TCRbeta repertoire served to evaluate the specificity and breadth of SARS-CoV-2-reactive T cell receptors following Ad26.COV2.S vaccination. Investigators did not know the trial group allocation while performing experiments and assessing outcomes. The TCR-sequenced set comprised around 30 samples: approximately 19 Ad26.COV2.S vaccine recipients, 5 placebo recipients and 8 SARS-CoV-2 convalescent individuals. Ad26.COV2.S was administered intramuscularly at 5 x 10^10 or 1 x 10^11 viral particles, either as a single shot or as two shots given 56 days apart. Participants in the trial were split at random into five groups of five each, receiving low-dose or high-dose Ad26.COV2.S once or twice, or else placebo on both occasions. Overall results and qualifications from the work: After vaccination, substantial breadth of spike-specific CD8+ and CD4+ T cell responses was reported. The authors noted that total T cell responses may have been underestimated by the TCR breadth and depth analyses. Vaccine and placebo recipients had comparable non-spike TCR breadth, which fits with the vaccine containing only spike. Spike-specific TCR breadth was higher in Ad26.COV2.S recipients than in placebo recipients (P = 0.0014). The study was not powered to compare responses between vaccine doses or regimens.

Concerning this clone itself: Its antigen is unknown. Within one base of it there is no much larger clone, and no base qualities were kept.

The immunoSEQ Assay was used to sequence TCRbeta CDR3 regions. After extraction, genomic DNA underwent amplification by bias-controlled multiplex PCR, followed by high-throughput sequencing. The published analysis was carried out like this. To quantify the absolute abundance of every unique TCRbeta CDR3 region, sequences were collapsed and filtered. T cell fraction was estimated by normalization of TCRbeta template counts to usable DNA, with usable DNA being measured through amplification of reference genes present in all nucleated cells. Repertoire TCRs were annotated as SARS-CoV-2-specific when V gene, CDR3 amino acid sequence and J gene were exactly matched to a known reactive TCR set. The reference SARS-CoV-2 TCR set was derived from MIRA and filtered for enrichment in COVID-19-positive ImmuneCODE repertoires, a step that removed public or cross-reactive TCRs. Using the MIRA antigens, annotated TCRs were further analysed by specific ORF or by position within an ORF. Breadth was defined as the number of annotated unique rearrangements divided by the total number of unique productive rearrangements, and depth was defined as the summed frequency of the annotated unique rearrangements. TCR breadth was compared between groups using two-sided Wilcoxon rank-sum tests. Held by TCRdb, this immuneACCESS table contains in-frame sequences only and omits some clones. Under half of the omission traces to an unresolved V gene where checked; the cause of the rest is unknown. V and J calls and clone size are given by that table; D and trimming were obtained from the DNA. The sample table shows 430,000 or so clones, and approximately 90% are seen once. 10% to 15% of the sample belongs to the ten largest clones.

The sample's treatment or condition label, in plain terms: 19 received Ad26.COV2.S at low or high dose, single or two shots; several received placebo; per-sample allocation not given. Repertoires of vaccine and placebo recipients were sequenced from samples collected on day 63 after the first injection. Cohort 1b enrolled about two dozen adults aged 18-55 years at a single site in Boston, USA, between 29 July and 7 August 2020. Ad26.COV2.S was a replication-incompetent adenovirus type 26 vector expressing a prefusion-stabilized SARS-CoV-2 spike protein from the original Wuhan strain. Spanning cysteine to phenylalanine, the CDR3 consists of 14 amino acids. Only CDR3 DNA remains: 42 bases, in frame from the first base. The germline V gene (reference sequence) gives CDR1 as DFQATT and CDR2 as SNEGSKA. Deletion took 3 bases off V and 9 bases off J, with a span of 18 bases between the germline ends.

The rearrangement combines TRBV20-1 with TRBJ2-1; TRBD2 is possibly the D segment (6 matching bases). Sequences were derived from peripheral blood, sampled in a trial of Ad26.COV2.S vaccine versus placebo. The TCR comes from a person between 18 and 65 years old who received the Ad26.COV2.S COVID-19 vaccine or a placebo. The nucleotides are TGCAGTGCTAGTCCGGGACTCGGGAGCGGTGAGCAGTTCTTC. The translation is CSASPGLGSGEQFF.